This is a list of T cell receptor beta chains from one sample in a study of cytomegalovirus exposure and HLA in healthy donors. TCRdb's table, derived via immunoSEQ multiplex PCR, lists solely in-frame clones and lacks some. The sample lists about 130,000 clones, around 82% occurring once. Sequenced input: PBMCs. These receptor sequences come from a female donor in good health and CMV-seronegative. Each CDR3 is given with its conserved first and last residue. D genes are given only for firm matches. Not every row has a clone size; where given, it reads once, few, many or a size class.

clone size: once; J gene: TRBJ2-2; D gene: -; V gene: TRBV7-9; CDR3 DNA: TGTGCCAGCAGTCCTACCCCAACCGTAGACACGACCGGGGAGCTGTTTTTT; CDR3 protein: CASSPTPTVDTTGELFF
clone size: -; J gene: TRBJ2-7; D gene: TRBD2; V gene: TRBV11-2; CDR3 DNA: TGTGCCAGCAGCTTACGAGGGTTAGCGGGGGGAAGCTCCTACGAGCAGTACTTC; CDR3 protein: CASSLRGLAGGSSYEQYF
clone size: -; J gene: TRBJ2-5; D gene: TRBD2; V gene: TRBV2; CDR3 DNA: TGTGCCAGCAGCCGGAGCGGGGGCCTTGGGGAGACCCAGTACTTC; CDR3 protein: CASSRSGGLGETQYF
clone size: -; J gene: TRBJ1-2; D gene: -; V gene: TRBV28; CDR3 DNA: TGTGCCAGCAGTACGACCAGGGGCCCTACCGGGTCTAACTATGGCTACACCTTC; CDR3 protein: CASSTTRGPTGSNYGYTF
clone size: -; J gene: TRBJ2-3; D gene: -; V gene: TRBV19; CDR3 DNA: TGTGCCAGTAGCGCAGATACGCAGTATTTT; CDR3 protein: CASSADTQYF
clone size: -; J gene: TRBJ1-2; D gene: -; V gene: TRBV6-1; CDR3 DNA: TGTGCCAGCAGTGAACGTTCCTTCGACAGCGTATATGGCTACACCTTC; CDR3 protein: CASSERSFDSVYGYTF
clone size: few; J gene: TRBJ2-2; D gene: -; V gene: TRBV5-1; CDR3 DNA: TGTGCCAGCAGCTTGTGGCAGGGTATAGGTGGGGAGCTGTTTTTT; CDR3 protein: CASSLWQGIGGELFF
clone size: -; J gene: TRBJ2-3; D gene: TRBD1; V gene: TRBV5-5; CDR3 DNA: TGTGCCAGCAGCTTGGAGGGGGCGGGCACAGATACGCAGTATTTT; CDR3 protein: CASSLEGAGTDTQYF
clone size: -; J gene: TRBJ2-5; D gene: TRBD1; V gene: TRBV7-6; CDR3 DNA: TGTGCCAGCAGCTTTGGGACAGGGTCATCCCAAGAGACCCAGTACTTC; CDR3 protein: CASSFGTGSSQETQYF
clone size: -; J gene: TRBJ1-1; D gene: -; V gene: TRBV7-2; CDR3 DNA: TGTGCCAGCAGCTTATTGGGCGTGAACACTGAAGCTTTCTTT; CDR3 protein: CASSLLGVNTEAFF
clone size: few; J gene: TRBJ2-1; D gene: -; V gene: TRBV7-3; CDR3 DNA: TGTGCCAGCAGCTTAACGACAGGTCGTCCGGGAGAGCAGTTCTTC; CDR3 protein: CASSLTTGRPGEQFF
clone size: -; J gene: TRBJ2-5; D gene: -; V gene: TRBV28; CDR3 DNA: TGTGCCAGCAGTTTGGTTGGGAGGGGGGACCGAGAGACCCAGTACTTC; CDR3 protein: CASSLVGRGDRETQYF
clone size: few; J gene: TRBJ2-3; D gene: TRBD1; V gene: TRBV30; CDR3 DNA: TGTGCCTGGAGTAGGGACAGGGGCACAGATACGCAGTATTTT; CDR3 protein: CAWSRDRGTDTQYF
clone size: -; J gene: TRBJ1-2; D gene: -; V gene: TRBV2; CDR3 DNA: TGTGCCACGCTACAGGCGGGGGAAGCTAACTATGGCTACACCTTC; CDR3 protein: CATLQAGEANYGYTF
clone size: -; J gene: TRBJ1-2; D gene: -; V gene: TRBV5-1; CDR3 DNA: TGCGCCAGCAGCCCCGATCGGGGGAATCCCTATGGCTACACCTTC; CDR3 protein: CASSPDRGNPYGYTF
clone size: -; J gene: TRBJ1-6; D gene: TRBD1; V gene: TRBV7-6; CDR3 DNA: TGTGCCAGCAGCTTAGAGGCGACAGGGGGTTCACCCCTCCACTTT; CDR3 protein: CASSLEATGGSPLHF
clone size: -; J gene: TRBJ2-2; D gene: TRBD1; V gene: TRBV5-8; CDR3 DNA: TGTGCCAGAGGACAGGAAAACACCGGGGAGCTGTTTTTT; CDR3 protein: CARGQENTGELFF
clone size: -; J gene: TRBJ2-1; D gene: TRBD2; V gene: TRBV4-2; CDR3 DNA: TGTGCCAGCAGCCAAGGGCTAGCGGTTAACAATGAGCAGTTCTTC; CDR3 protein: CASSQGLAVNNEQFF
clone size: few; J gene: TRBJ1-1; D gene: -; V gene: TRBV12-5; CDR3 DNA: TGTGCTAGTGGTTTGGGGTCCGGCACTGAAGCTTTCTTT; CDR3 protein: CASGLGSGTEAFF
clone size: few; J gene: TRBJ2-1; D gene: TRBD2; V gene: TRBV6-5; CDR3 DNA: TGTGCCAGCAGTGCGACTAGCGGGAGGTTCTATGAGCAGTTCTTC; CDR3 protein: CASSATSGRFYEQFF
clone size: -; J gene: TRBJ1-5; D gene: TRBD1; V gene: TRBV2; CDR3 DNA: TGTGCCAGCACCCCTCGCAGACAGGGTGATCAGCCCCAGCATTTT; CDR3 protein: CASTPRRQGDQPQHF
clone size: -; J gene: TRBJ2-5; D gene: TRBD2; V gene: TRBV4-2; CDR3 DNA: TGTGCCAGCAGCCAAGCACTAGCGGGAGAAGAGACCCAGTACTTC; CDR3 protein: CASSQALAGEETQYF
clone size: -; J gene: TRBJ2-4; D gene: TRBD1; V gene: TRBV14; CDR3 DNA: TGTGCCAGCAGCCGCGGAGTCGTAGGCAGGGGGCCCTCATTCAAAAACATTCAGTACTTC; CDR3 protein: CASSRGVVGRGPSFKNIQYF
clone size: -; J gene: TRBJ2-5; D gene: TRBD2; V gene: TRBV2; CDR3 DNA: TGTGCCAGCAGTGAACCATTAGCGGGCGAAGAGGCCCAGTACTTC; CDR3 protein: CASSEPLAGEEAQYF
clone size: -; J gene: TRBJ1-1; D gene: TRBD1; V gene: TRBV28; CDR3 DNA: TGTGCCACCTCGCCCGGAGACAGGGAAGCTGAAGCTTTCTTT; CDR3 protein: CATSPGDREAEAFF
clone size: -; J gene: TRBJ2-7; D gene: TRBD1; V gene: TRBV13; CDR3 DNA: TGTGCCAGCAGCGATAGGGACAGCCCCTACGAGCAGTACTTC; CDR3 protein: CASSDRDSPYEQYF
clone size: -; J gene: TRBJ2-7; D gene: -; V gene: TRBV20-1; CDR3 DNA: TGCAGTGCTAGACCCGGGAGCGAGCAGTACTTC; CDR3 protein: CSARPGSEQYF
clone size: few; J gene: TRBJ1-2; D gene: -; V gene: TRBV19; CDR3 DNA: TGTGCCAGTAGTCCCCTGAACAGCGGGGGCTCTGGCTACACCTTC; CDR3 protein: CASSPLNSGGSGYTF
clone size: -; J gene: TRBJ2-7; D gene: -; V gene: TRBV19; CDR3 DNA: TGTGCCAGGACGCGGTCCCGTAACTTC; CDR3 protein: CARTRSRNF
clone size: -; J gene: TRBJ2-7; D gene: -; V gene: TRBV29-1; CDR3 DNA: TGCAGCGTTCTCGGCTGCGCGGTATCCCACGAGCAGTACTTC; CDR3 protein: CSVLGCAVSHEQYF
clone size: -; J gene: TRBJ2-7; D gene: -; V gene: TRBV7-9; CDR3 DNA: TGTGCCAGCAGCTTAGGGCAGGGGAGGGTAGGCGAGCAGTACTTC; CDR3 protein: CASSLGQGRVGEQYF
clone size: -; J gene: TRBJ2-1; D gene: -; V gene: TRBV15; CDR3 DNA: TGTGCCACCAGCAGAGATACGCTAGCTTATGAGCAGTTCTTC; CDR3 protein: CATSRDTLAYEQFF
clone size: -; J gene: TRBJ2-1; D gene: -; V gene: TRBV15; CDR3 DNA: TGTGCCACCAGCAGAGCCCCACTAGCAATCGGCTCCTACAATGAGCAGTTCTTC; CDR3 protein: CATSRAPLAIGSYNEQFF
clone size: few; J gene: TRBJ2-3; D gene: -; V gene: TRBV5-6; CDR3 DNA: TGTGCCAGCAGCTTGCTCCTACCTTCGAGCACGCAGTATTTT; CDR3 protein: CASSLLLPSSTQYF
clone size: few; J gene: TRBJ1-1; D gene: -; V gene: TRBV21-1; CDR3 DNA: TGTGCCAGCAGAAAGTCAGGGCAGAACACTGAAGCTTTCTTT; CDR3 protein: CASRKSGQNTEAFF
clone size: few; J gene: TRBJ2-5; D gene: TRBD2; V gene: TRBV29-1; CDR3 DNA: TGCAGCGTTGAAGGGTTCGGGGGGGGCCTCGGAGAGACCCAGTACTTC; CDR3 protein: CSVEGFGGGLGETQYF
clone size: -; J gene: TRBJ2-2; D gene: -; V gene: TRBV9; CDR3 DNA: TGTGCCAGCAGCGACCCCCGGGGGAGTGGGGCCGGGGAGCTGTTTTTT; CDR3 protein: CASSDPRGSGAGELFF
clone size: few; J gene: TRBJ1-2; D gene: TRBD1; V gene: TRBV4-2; CDR3 DNA: TGTGCCAGCAGCCAAGAACGACAGGGATTAAGGGGCTACACCTTC; CDR3 protein: CASSQERQGLRGYTF
clone size: few; J gene: TRBJ1-5; D gene: -; V gene: TRBV21-1; CDR3 DNA: TGTGCCAGCAGCAAAGTACAAGGGGAACAGTATAGCAATCAGCCCCAGCATTTT; CDR3 protein: CASSKVQGEQYSNQPQHF
clone size: -; J gene: TRBJ2-2; D gene: -; V gene: TRBV2; CDR3 DNA: TGTGCCAGCAGTGCACAGAACACCGGGGAGCTGTTTTTT; CDR3 protein: CASSAQNTGELFF
clone size: -; J gene: TRBJ2-5; D gene: -; V gene: TRBV12-2; CDR3 DNA: TGTGCAAGTCGCTGCCGCGGGACCCAGTACTTC; CDR3 protein: CASRCRGTQYF
clone size: -; J gene: TRBJ2-5; D gene: -; V gene: TRBV6-5; CDR3 DNA: TGTGCCAGCAGTTACTCGATTGGCAGGGAAGAGACCCAGTACTTC; CDR3 protein: CASSYSIGREETQYF
clone size: -; J gene: TRBJ2-6; D gene: -; V gene: TRBV11-2; CDR3 DNA: TGTGCCAGCAGTCCGACTGTGGGGGGGGCCAACGGCCTGACTTTC; CDR3 protein: CASSPTVGGANGLTF
clone size: -; J gene: TRBJ1-1; D gene: -; V gene: TRBV7-2; CDR3 DNA: TGTGCCAGCAGCTTAGTGGGCAGCCATGGGACTGAAGCTTTCTTT; CDR3 protein: CASSLVGSHGTEAFF